The next 6 T cell receptor beta chains were all read from a single sample in a study of T cell responses to AZD1222 COVID-19 vaccine. The table came from immunoSEQ multiplex PCR; TCRdb's copy has only in-frame clones and leaves some out. The table includes about 94,000 clones, around 84% detected once. Material: peripheral blood, obtained 28 days after the second AZD1222 dose. These receptors came from an adult who received the AZD1222 COVID-19 vaccine.

This rearrangement joins TRBV6-2 or TRBV6-3 to TRBJ1-1; D not certain. The CDR3 has 14 residues. The ends were cut back, 5 bases at V and 1 base at J, with 11 bases in the middle. The germline gives CDR1 MNHEY, CDR2 SVGEGT. CDR3 amino acids: CASSHPGTNTEAFF. CDR3 nucleotides: TGTGCCAGCAGTCATCCCGGTACGAACACTGAAGCTTTCTTT.

In this sample, this clone turned up once. The V gene is TRBV5-5, the J gene TRBJ1-5, with D maybe TRBD1 (6 bases). The V end was cut by 4 bases, the J end by 1 base, with 12 bases between. This CDR3 is built from 15 residues. Germline loops: CDR1 SGHKS, CDR2 YYEKEE (reference sequence). The CDR3 reads CASSLGGASNQPQHF. CDR3 in DNA: TGTGCCAGCAGCCTCGGGGGGGCGAGCAATCAGCCCCAGCATTTT.

This chain joins TRBV2 and TRBJ1-2; D not resolved. Per germline, CDR1 SNHLY and CDR2 FYNNEI. The CDR3 spans 15 residues. The ends were cut back, 0 bases at V and 4 bases at J, with 12 bases in the middle. The CDR3 DNA reads TGTGCCAGCAGTGAAGCGCCCCTGGCTACCTATGGCTACACCTTC. Protein: CASSEAPLATYGYTF. Combining the CDR3 with reference TRBV2 and TRBJ1-2 gives the whole variable domain EPEVTQTPSHQVTQMGQEVILRCVPISNHLYFYWYRQILGQKVEFLVSFYNNEISEKSEIFDDQFSVERPDGSNFTLKIRSTKLEDSAMYFCASSEAPLATYGYTFGSGTRLTVV.

The chain couples TRBV6-5 to TRBJ2-3, with unresolved D. V was clipped by 9 bases and J by 3 bases, with 10 bases between them. In germline, CDR1 is MNHEY, CDR2 SVGAGI. CDR3 length: 12 residues. CDR3 region: CASRDLTDTQYF. In DNA form, the CDR3 reads TGTGCCAGTAGAGATTTAACAGATACGCAGTATTTT.

The chain recombines TRBV28 with TRBJ2-7, with 9 bases identical to TRBD2. The CDR3 spans 14 residues. CDR1 MDHEN and CDR2 SYDVKM come from the germline V gene. The trim removed 6 bases at V and 12 bases at J, leaving 15 bases unmatched. CDR3 nucleotides: TGTGCCAGCAGAGCCTCGACTCAAGCGGGAGGCTGGTACTTC. It specifies CASRASTQAGGWYF.

The V call is TRBV4-3, the J call TRBJ2-4, with D perhaps matching TRBD2 (6 bases). Germline CDR1 reads LGHNA; CDR2 reads YSLEER. V lost 0 bases and J lost 3, with 9 bases in between. The CDR3 totals 15 residues. The CDR3 reads CASSQDSGYKNIQYF. The DNA for the CDR3 is TGCGCCAGCAGCCAAGATAGCGGCTACAAAAACATTCAGTACTTC.